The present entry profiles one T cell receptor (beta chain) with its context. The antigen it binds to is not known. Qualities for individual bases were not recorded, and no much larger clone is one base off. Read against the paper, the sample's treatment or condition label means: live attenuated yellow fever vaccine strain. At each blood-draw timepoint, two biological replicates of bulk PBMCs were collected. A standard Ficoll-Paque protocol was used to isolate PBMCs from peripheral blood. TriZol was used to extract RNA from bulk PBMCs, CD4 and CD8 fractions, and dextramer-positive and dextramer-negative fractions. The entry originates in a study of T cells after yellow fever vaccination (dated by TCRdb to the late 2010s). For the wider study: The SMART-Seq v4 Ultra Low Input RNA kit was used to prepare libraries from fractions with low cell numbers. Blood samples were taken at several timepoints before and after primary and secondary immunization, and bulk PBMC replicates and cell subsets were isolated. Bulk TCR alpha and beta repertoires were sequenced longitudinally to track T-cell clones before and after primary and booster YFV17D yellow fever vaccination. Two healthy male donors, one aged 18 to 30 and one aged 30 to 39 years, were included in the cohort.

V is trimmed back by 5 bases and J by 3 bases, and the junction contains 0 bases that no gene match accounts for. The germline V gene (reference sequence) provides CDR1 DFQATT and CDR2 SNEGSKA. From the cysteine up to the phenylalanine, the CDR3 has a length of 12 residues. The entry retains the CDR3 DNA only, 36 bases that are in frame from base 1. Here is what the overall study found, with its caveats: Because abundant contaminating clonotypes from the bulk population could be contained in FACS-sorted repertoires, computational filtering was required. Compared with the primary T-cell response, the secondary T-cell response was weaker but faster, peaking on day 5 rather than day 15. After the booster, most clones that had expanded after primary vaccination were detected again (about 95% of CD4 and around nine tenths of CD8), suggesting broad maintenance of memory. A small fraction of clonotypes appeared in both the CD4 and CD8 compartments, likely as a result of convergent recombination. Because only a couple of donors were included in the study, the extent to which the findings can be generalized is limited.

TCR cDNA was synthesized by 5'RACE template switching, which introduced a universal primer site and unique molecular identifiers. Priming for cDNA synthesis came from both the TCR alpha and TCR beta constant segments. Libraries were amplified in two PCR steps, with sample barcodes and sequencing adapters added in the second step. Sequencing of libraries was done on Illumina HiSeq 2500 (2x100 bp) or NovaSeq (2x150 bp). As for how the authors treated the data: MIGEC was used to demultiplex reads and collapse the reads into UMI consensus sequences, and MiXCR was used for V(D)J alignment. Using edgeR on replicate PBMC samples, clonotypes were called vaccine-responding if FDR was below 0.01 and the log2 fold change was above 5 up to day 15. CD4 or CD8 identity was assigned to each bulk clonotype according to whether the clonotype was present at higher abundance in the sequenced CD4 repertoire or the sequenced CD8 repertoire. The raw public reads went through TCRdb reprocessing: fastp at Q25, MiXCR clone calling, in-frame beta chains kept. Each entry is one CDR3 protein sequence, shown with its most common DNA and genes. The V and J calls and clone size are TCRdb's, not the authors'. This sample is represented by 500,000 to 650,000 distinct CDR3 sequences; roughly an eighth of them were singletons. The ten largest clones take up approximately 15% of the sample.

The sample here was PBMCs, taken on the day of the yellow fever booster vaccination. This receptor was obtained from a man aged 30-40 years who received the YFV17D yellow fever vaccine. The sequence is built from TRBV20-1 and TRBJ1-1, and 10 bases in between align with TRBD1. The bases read TGCAGTGCTGGACAGGGGGACACTGAAGCTTTCTTT. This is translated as CSAGQGDTEAFF.